The entry that follows covers one T cell receptor (beta chain) sequence. The CDR3 is 14 amino acids. Germline V gene sequence: CDR1 MGHRA, CDR2 YSYEKL. The V gene lost 3 bases and the J gene lost 5 bases, with 13 bases spanning the gap. This sample is part of a study of cytomegalovirus exposure and HLA in healthy donors. Study summary: Within an early data release were about 85 million unique TCRs drawn from HLA-typed donors. Among over 300 genotyped donors, roughly 80% fell in the Caucasian-associated ancestry cluster.

The PCR used 60 Vbeta and 13 Jbeta primers. In the original processing: In a later analysis, some 11 million of around 75 million unique beta chains occurred in at least two donors. Sequencing was performed with immunoSEQ multiplex PCR; in TCRdb, only in-frame clones are kept and a portion is missing. The DNA was the basis for D and trimming; V, J and clone size are from that table. The sample consists of around 61,000 clones, about four fifths of them appearing once. Sample: PBMCs. The rearrangement joins TRBV4-1 to TRBJ1-2, with a tentative D call TRBD1 (5 bases). The TCR sequence derives from a man aged 35-49 years in good health and CMV-seronegative. The CDR3, as DNA: TGCGCCAGCAGCCAGACAGACCGTGGGTATGGCTACACCTTC. The encoded protein is CASSQTDRGYGYTF.